The present entry profiles one T cell receptor (beta chain) with its context. What it binds is unknown. The sample is drawn from a study of cytomegalovirus exposure and HLA in healthy donors. Study as a whole: It was reported in a later analysis that the same platform had been used for the 90 to 150 validation repertoires as for the 550 to 700 first-cohort repertoires.

The CDR3 covers 13 residues. In germline, CDR1 is SGHAT, CDR2 FQNNGV. Unmatched junction bases numbered 8, after V lost 8 bases and J lost 6 bases. Whole-study results and caveats: The study recorded 150 to 200 TCR beta chains that were cytomegalovirus-associated.

Separate from the roughly 630-subject first cohort was the approximately 120-subject validation cohort, to which the donors belonged. Repertoires were generated with immunoSEQ multiplex PCR, while TCRdb's copy carries only in-frame clones and drops some. Of approximately 58,000 clones listed, roughly 90% are singletons. Sequencing used PBMCs. The source is a woman under 40 in good health and CMV-seronegative. The chain couples TRBV11-2 to TRBJ2-3, with 7 bases matching TRBD1. CDR3 region: CASERGGGDTQYF. The CDR3 DNA follows: TGTGCCAGCGAAAGAGGGGGCGGGGATACGCAGTATTTT.